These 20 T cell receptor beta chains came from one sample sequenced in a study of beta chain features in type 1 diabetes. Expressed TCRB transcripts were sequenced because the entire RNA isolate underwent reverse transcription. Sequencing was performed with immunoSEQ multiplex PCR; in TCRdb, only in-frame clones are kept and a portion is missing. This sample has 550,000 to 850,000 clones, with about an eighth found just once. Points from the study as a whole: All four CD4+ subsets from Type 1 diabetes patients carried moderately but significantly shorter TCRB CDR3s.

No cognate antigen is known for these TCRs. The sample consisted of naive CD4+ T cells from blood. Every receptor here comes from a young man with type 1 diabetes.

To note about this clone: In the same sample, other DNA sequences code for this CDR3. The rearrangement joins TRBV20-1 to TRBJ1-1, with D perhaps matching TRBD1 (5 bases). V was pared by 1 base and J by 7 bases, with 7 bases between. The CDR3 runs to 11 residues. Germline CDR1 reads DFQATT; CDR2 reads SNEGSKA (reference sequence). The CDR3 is CSARGGSEAFF. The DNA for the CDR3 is TGCAGTGCTAGAGGGGGCAGTGAAGCTTTCTTT.

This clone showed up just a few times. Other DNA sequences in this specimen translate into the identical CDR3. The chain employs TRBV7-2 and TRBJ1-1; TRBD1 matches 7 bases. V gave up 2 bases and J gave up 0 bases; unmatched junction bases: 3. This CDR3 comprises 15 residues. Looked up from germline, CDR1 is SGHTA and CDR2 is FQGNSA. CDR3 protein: CASSLSGTVNTEAFF. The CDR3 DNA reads TGTGCCAGCAGCTTAAGCGGGACAGTGAACACTGAAGCTTTCTTT.

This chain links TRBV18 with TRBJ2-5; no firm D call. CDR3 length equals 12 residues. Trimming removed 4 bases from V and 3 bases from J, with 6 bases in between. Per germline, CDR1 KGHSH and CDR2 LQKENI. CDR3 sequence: CASSLSEETQYF. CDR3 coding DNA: TGTGCCAGCTCACTATCCGAAGAGACCCAGTACTTC.

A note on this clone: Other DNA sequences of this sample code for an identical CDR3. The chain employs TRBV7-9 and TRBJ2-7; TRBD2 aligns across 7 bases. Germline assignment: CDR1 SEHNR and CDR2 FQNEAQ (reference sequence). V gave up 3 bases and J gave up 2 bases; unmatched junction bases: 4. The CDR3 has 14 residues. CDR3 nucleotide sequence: TGTGCCAGCAGCTTGGGGAGCGGGGCCTACGAGCAGTACTTC. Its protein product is CASSLGSGAYEQYF.

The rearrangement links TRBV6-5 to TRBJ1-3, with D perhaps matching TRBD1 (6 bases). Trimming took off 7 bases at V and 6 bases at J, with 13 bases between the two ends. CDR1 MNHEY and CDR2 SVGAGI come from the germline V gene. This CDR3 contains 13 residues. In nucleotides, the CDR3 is TGTGCCAGCATTCCGACAGGAACAAACACCATATATTTT. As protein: CASIPTGTNTIYF.

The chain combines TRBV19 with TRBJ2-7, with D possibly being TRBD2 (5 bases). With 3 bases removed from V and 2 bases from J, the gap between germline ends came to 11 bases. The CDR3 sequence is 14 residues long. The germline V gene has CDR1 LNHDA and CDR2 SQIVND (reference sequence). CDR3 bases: TGTGCCAGTAGTATTGAGGGAAGGACCTACGAGCAGTACTTC. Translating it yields CASSIEGRTYEQYF.

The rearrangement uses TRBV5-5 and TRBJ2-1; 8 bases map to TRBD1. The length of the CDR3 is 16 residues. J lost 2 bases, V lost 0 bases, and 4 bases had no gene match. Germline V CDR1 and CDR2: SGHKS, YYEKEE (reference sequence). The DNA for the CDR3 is TGTGCCAGCAGCTTGGCCCCACAGGGGGCCTACAATGAGCAGTTCTTC. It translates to CASSLAPQGAYNEQFF.

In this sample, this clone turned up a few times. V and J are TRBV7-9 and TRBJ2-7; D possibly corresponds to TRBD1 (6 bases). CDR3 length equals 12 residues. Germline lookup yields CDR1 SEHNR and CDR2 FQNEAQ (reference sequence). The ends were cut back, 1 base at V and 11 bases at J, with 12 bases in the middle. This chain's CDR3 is CASSLDGGQKYF. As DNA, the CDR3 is TGTGCCAGCAGCTTAGATGGAGGACAGAAGTACTTC.

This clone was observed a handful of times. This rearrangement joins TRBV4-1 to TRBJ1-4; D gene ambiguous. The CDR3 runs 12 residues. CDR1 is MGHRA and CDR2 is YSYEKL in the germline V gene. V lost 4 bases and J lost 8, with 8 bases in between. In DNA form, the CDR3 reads TGCGCCAGCAGCCCGGCAAGGGAAAAACTGTTTTTT. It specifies CASSPAREKLFF.

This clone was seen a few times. DNA of the CDR3: TGCGCCAGCAGCCAAGATGCGGGACAGGGGAGGCAGCCCCAGCATTTT. Residues: CASSQDAGQGRQPQHF. The chain recombines TRBV4-1 with TRBJ1-5, with 10 bases that match TRBD1. The J segment lost 7 bases and the V segment lost 0 bases, leaving 6 bases of the junction unmatched. The length of the CDR3 is 16 residues. Germline V gene lookup returns CDR1 MGHRA and CDR2 YSYEKL.

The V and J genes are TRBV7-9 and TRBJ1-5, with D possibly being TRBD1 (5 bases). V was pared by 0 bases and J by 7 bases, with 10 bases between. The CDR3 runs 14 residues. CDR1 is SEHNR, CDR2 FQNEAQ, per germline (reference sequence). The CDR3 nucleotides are TGTGCCAGCAGCTTAGCGGGTTGGGGGCAGCCCCAGCATTTT. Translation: CASSLAGWGQPQHF.

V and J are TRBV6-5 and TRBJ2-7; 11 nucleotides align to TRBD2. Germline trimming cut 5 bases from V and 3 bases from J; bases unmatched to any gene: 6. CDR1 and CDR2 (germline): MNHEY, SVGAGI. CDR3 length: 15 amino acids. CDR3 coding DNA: TGTGCCAGCAGTCCCGGACTAGCGGGTGTCTACGAGCAGTACTTC. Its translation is CASSPGLAGVYEQYF.

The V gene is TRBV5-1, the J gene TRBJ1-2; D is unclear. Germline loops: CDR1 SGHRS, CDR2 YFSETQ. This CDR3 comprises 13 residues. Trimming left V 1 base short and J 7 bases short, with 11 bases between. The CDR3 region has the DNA TGCGCCAGCAGCTTGAGCGGGGAATTTGGCTACACCTTC. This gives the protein CASSLSGEFGYTF.

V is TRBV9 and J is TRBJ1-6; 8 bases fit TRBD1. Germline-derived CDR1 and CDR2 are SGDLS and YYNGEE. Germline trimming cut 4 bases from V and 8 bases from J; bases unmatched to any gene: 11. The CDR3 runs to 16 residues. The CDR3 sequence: CASSPRTGSDDSPLHF. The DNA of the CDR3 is TGTGCCAGCAGCCCCCGGACAGGGAGTGACGATTCACCCCTCCACTTT.

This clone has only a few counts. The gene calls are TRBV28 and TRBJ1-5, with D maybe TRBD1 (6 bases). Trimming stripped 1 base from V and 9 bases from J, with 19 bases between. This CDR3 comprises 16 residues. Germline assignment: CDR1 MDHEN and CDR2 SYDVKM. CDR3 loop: CASSLLFGGPPWPQHF. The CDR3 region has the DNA TGTGCCAGCAGTTTATTGTTTGGGGGCCCTCCTTGGCCCCAGCATTTT.

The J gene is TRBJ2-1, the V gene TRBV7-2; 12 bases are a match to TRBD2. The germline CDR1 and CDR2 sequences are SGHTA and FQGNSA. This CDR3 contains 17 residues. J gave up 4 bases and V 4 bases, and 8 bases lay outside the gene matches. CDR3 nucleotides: TGTGCCAGCAGCTCGCAACTAGCGGGGGGTCTGTACAATGAGCAGTTCTTC. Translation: CASSSQLAGGLYNEQFF.

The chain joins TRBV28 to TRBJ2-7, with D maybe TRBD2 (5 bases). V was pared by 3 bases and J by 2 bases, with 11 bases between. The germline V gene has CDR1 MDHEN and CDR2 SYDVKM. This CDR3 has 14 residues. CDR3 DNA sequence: TGTGCCAGCAGTTTCTACAGCGGTACCTACGAGCAGTACTTC. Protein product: CASSFYSGTYEQYF.

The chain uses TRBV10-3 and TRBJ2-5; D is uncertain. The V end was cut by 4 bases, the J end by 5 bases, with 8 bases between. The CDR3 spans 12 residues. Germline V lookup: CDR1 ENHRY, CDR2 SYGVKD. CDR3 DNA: TGTGCCATCAGTGGGGTAGAGGAGACCCAGTACTTC. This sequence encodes CAISGVEETQYF.

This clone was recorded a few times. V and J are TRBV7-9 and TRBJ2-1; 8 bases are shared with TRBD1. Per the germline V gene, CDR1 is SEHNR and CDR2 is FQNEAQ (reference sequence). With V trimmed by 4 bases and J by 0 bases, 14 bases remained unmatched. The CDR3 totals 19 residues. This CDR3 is CASSSAGQGYPSSYNEQFF. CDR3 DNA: TGTGCCAGCAGCTCTGCAGGACAGGGCTACCCGAGCTCCTACAATGAGCAGTTCTTC.

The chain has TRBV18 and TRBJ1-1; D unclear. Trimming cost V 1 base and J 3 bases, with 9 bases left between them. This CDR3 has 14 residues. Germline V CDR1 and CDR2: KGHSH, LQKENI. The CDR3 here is CASSPLRLDTEAFF. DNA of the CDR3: TGTGCCAGCTCACCACTCAGATTGGACACTGAAGCTTTCTTT.